The 12 T cell receptor beta chains listed next were all sequenced from one sample in a study of OX40 agonist ivuxolimab in advanced cancers. TCRdb's copy holds only in-frame clones and misses some; the assay was immunoSEQ multiplex PCR. The sample has approximately 28,000 clones, 84% seen once. Source: CD4+ or CD8+ T cells sorted from blood, taken in a trial of the OX40 agonist ivuxolimab. The source of these receptors is an adult with an advanced solid tumor such as melanoma, head and neck, liver or kidney cancer.

The chain is built from TRBV11-3 and TRBJ2-2, with 8 bases fitting TRBD1. The CDR3 runs 16 residues. Germline V gene sequence: CDR1 SGHNT, CDR2 YENEEA. V lost 5 bases, J lost 1 base, and 6 bases stayed unmatched. The CDR3 nucleotides are TGTGCCAGCAGCCCACTGGGGACAGGGAACACCGGGGAGCTGTTTTTT. It specifies CASSPLGTGNTGELFF.

CDR3 coding DNA: TGTGCCAGCAGCGGCGGACTCGGGGAGCTGTTTTTT. This encodes CASSGGLGELFF. The chain recombines TRBV9 with TRBJ2-2; possibly TRBD2 for D (5 bases). This CDR3 spans 12 amino acids. Germline V gene sequence: CDR1 SGDLS, CDR2 YYNGEE. With 3 bases removed from V and 7 bases from J, the gap between germline ends came to 7 bases.

The rearrangement joins TRBV7-9 to TRBJ1-3; 12 bases match TRBD1. Trimming at V came to 4 bases and at J to 4 bases, leaving 11 bases not matched to a gene. The CDR3 has 18 residues. Germline V gene data show CDR1 as SEHNR and CDR2 as FQNEAQ (reference sequence). This CDR3 reads CASSSVPGQGADGNTIYF. The CDR3 DNA is TGTGCCAGCAGCTCCGTTCCGGGACAGGGGGCAGACGGAAACACCATATATTTT.

The V gene is TRBV9, the J gene TRBJ2-3; D unclear. Germline loops: CDR1 SGDLS, CDR2 YYNGEE. This CDR3 is built from 15 residues. With 4 bases removed from V and 5 bases from J, the gap between germline ends came to 17 bases. The DNA of the CDR3 is TGTGCCAGCAGCCCCACCTTAGGGTTGGTAGATACGCAGTATTTT. This translates into CASSPTLGLVDTQYF.

The chain combines TRBV9 with TRBJ2-1; 10 bases agree with TRBD2. The CDR3 covers 17 residues. The germline gives CDR1 SGDLS, CDR2 YYNGEE. The J segment lost 2 bases and the V segment lost 4 bases, leaving 9 bases of the junction unmatched. This chain's CDR3 is CASSHPASGGPYNEQFF. CDR3 nucleotide sequence: TGTGCCAGCAGCCACCCGGCTAGCGGGGGACCCTACAATGAGCAGTTCTTC.

The chain uses TRBV6-6 and TRBJ1-6, with D maybe TRBD1 (5 bases). Germline V gene sequence: CDR1 MNHNY, CDR2 SVGAGI (reference sequence). V gave up 10 bases and J gave up 3 bases, with 13 bases separating them. This CDR3 contains 14 residues. The CDR3 loop is CATSGEFYNSPLHF. For the CDR3, the DNA is TGTGCCACTTCGGGGGAGTTCTATAATTCACCCCTCCACTTT.

The rearrangement uses TRBV5-1 and TRBJ2-7; D is unclear. Germline assignment: CDR1 SGHRS and CDR2 YFSETQ. The CDR3 extends over 16 amino acids. The V and J ends lost 0 bases and 0 bases respectively, with 13 bases between them. This CDR3 is CASSLEVRGSSYEQYF. CDR3 coding DNA: TGCGCCAGCAGCTTGGAGGTTCGCGGTTCCTCCTACGAGCAGTACTTC.

V gene TRBV11-2 combines with J gene TRBJ2-1; D perhaps matches TRBD2 (7 bases). The CDR3 is 13 amino acids. V was trimmed by 7 bases and J by 8 bases, leaving 15 bases between them. Germline CDR1 is SGHAT and CDR2 is FQNNGV. CDR3 DNA: TGTGCCAGCAAGAAGGGGGGGCTCGATGAGCAGTTCTTC. This encodes CASKKGGLDEQFF.

The rearrangement joins TRBV7-2 to TRBJ1-4; TRBD1 matches at 8 bases. V shed 4 bases, J shed 6 bases, and the junction held 7 bases outside the gene matches. CDR3 length equals 15 residues. Germline V CDR1 and CDR2: SGHTA, FQGNSA. This CDR3 is CASSSWTGSYEKLFF. Here the CDR3 DNA reads TGTGCCAGCAGCTCTTGGACAGGGTCATATGAAAAACTGTTTTTT.

J is TRBJ2-1 and V is TRBV29-1; 9 bases line up with TRBD1. Per the germline V gene, CDR1 is SQVTM and CDR2 is ANQGSEA. The CDR3 runs to 14 residues. With V trimmed by 1 base and J by 3 bases, 1 base remained unmatched. CDR3 nucleotides: TGCAGCGTTGAAGGACAGGGGGTCTACAATGAGCAGTTCTTC. It specifies CSVEGQGVYNEQFF.

The chain carries TRBV28 and TRBJ2-2; D may correspond to TRBD1 or TRBD2 (6 bases each). Germline CDR1 is MDHEN and CDR2 is SYDVKM. The CDR3 is made up of 12 amino acids. V shed 9 bases and J shed 6 bases, with 11 bases lying between them. CDR3 sequence: CASRGDAGELFF. The CDR3 DNA sequence: TGTGCCAGTAGGGGGGACGCCGGGGAGCTGTTTTTT.

The V and J genes are TRBV7-8 and TRBJ2-3; TRBD2 matches 7 bases. Germline values: CDR1 SGHVS, CDR2 FQNEAQ. Trimming at V came to 5 bases and at J to 3 bases, leaving 8 bases not matched to a gene. The CDR3 totals 15 residues. CDR3 in DNA: TGTGCCAGCAGCCCCAGCCCCGGGGGGACAGATACGCAGTATTTT. Translating it yields CASSPSPGGTDTQYF.